This T cell receptor (beta chain) stems from a study of blood T cell repertoires in COVID-19. Study-level information: The samples span acute and convalescent COVID-19 from the United States, Italy and Spain. The analysed material was cDNA or gDNA that came from T cells, B-cell-depleted T cells, or PBMCs.

The CDR3 is made up of 15 amino acids. Germline CDR1 reads LGHDT; CDR2 reads YNNKEL (reference sequence). V trimming: 4 bases; J trimming: 2 bases; junction bases outside the gene matches: 1. Authors' processing steps: Estimation of nucleated cell counts relied on the amplification of reference gene primers. Data came from immunoSEQ multiplex PCR; TCRdb stores just in-frame clones and leaves some out. The V and J calls and clone size come from that table; D and trimming were worked out from the DNA. The data show nearly 30,000 clones, 80% to 90% seen once. The origin of this receptor is a human donor in a cohort sampled during active COVID-19. This rearrangement joins TRBV3-1 (or the pseudogene TRBV3-2) to TRBJ2-2; 10 nucleotides agree with TRBD2. Sequenced input: peripheral blood. The CDR3 loop is CASSRTSGNTGELFF. The DNA of the CDR3 is TGTGCCAGCAGCCGGACTAGCGGCAACACCGGGGAGCTGTTTTTT.